This TCR beta chain emerged from a study of T cell responses to AZD1222 COVID-19 vaccine. Findings of the study overall: Spike-specific TCR breadth and depth rose after two AZD1222 doses. Across the whole spike, CD4 TCRs peaked at regions 160-218 and 743-854.

Sequenced by immunoSEQ multiplex PCR; TCRdb stores in-frame clones only, minus some. The sample has 200,000 or so clones; approximately 94% are singletons. About this clone itself: Its antigen is not identified.

This TCR derives from an adult in good health. This sample comprised peripheral blood, obtained on day 0 of MenACWY control vaccination.

The CDR3 reads CASSQGGQGVGNTIYF. CDR3 bases: TGTGCCAGCAGCCAAGGCGGACAGGGTGTCGGAAACACCATATATTTT. The J gene is TRBJ1-3, the V gene TRBV4-2, with 8 bases matching TRBD1. The CDR3 extends over 16 amino acids. The germline V gene has CDR1 LGHNA and CDR2 YNFKEQ. V dropped 1 base and J dropped 4; count of bases not matched to a gene: 6.